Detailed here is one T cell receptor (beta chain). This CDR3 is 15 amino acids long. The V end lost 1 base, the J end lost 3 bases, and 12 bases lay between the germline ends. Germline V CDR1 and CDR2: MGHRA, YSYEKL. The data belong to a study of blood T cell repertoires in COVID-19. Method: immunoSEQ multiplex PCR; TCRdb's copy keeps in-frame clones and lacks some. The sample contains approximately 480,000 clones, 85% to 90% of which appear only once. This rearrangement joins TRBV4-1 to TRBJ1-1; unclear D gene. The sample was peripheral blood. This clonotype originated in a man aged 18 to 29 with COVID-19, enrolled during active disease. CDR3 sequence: CASSQVPGSDTEAFF. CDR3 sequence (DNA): TGCGCCAGCAGCCAAGTCCCCGGGTCGGACACTGAAGCTTTCTTT.